Here is one T cell receptor (beta chain) with its context. The clone's antigen remains unknown. No qualities accompany the bases; no much larger clone lies one base away. These data belong to a study of shared clonotypes between healthy human individuals (TCRdb year 2020). As for the study more broadly: A few men and a couple of women, aged 18 to 49 years, made up the cohort. For each donor, CD4 naive and CD4 memory were each run on three plates, CD8 naive on two plates, and CD8 memory on one plate. To estimate repertoire size and how much clonotype sharing occurs between individuals, the study deeply sequenced the blood TCR repertoires of about five healthy adults. To increase sequencing depth and limit assay-specific biases, different laboratories used diverse techniques to prepare libraries and sequence TCR repertoires. Per donor, leukapheresis produced somewhere between about 0.9 and 9.5 billion PBMCs.

General study outcomes and caveats: Clonotypes shared by all four sorted-subset donors showed higher generation probabilities than non-shared clonotypes. Sharing across a few donors was observed for around 5% of naive CD4, 3.5% of naive CD8, about 2.3% of memory CD4, and around 0.4% of memory CD8 clonotypes. Based on pairwise subsampling, the degree of clonotype sharing among donors was expected to be affected by sequencing depth. Even with the large sequencing depth, rarefaction of the sorted-subset datasets indicated that sequencing was incomplete. Estimated clonotype richness was generally larger for naive than for memory subsets. Sampling was limited to blood, and TCR repertoires in tissue likely differ from TCR repertoires in blood. The small number of donors limited the genetic and exposure-history diversity represented.

Based on the germline V gene, the CDR1 and CDR2 sequences are SGDLS and YYNGEE. The CDR3 contains 14 residues, cysteine and phenylalanine counted. Only CDR3 DNA remains: 42 bases, in frame from the first base. V loses 3 bases of germline sequence and J loses 2 bases, and the interval between the two ends is 10 bases. CD8 naive samples were CD45RO-negative cells positively selected for CCR7, giving a CD45RA+CCR7+ population that excluded TemRA cells. The donors were healthy, HIV-negative adults who had no recently reported acute infections or vaccinations. All donors were Caucasian adults living in Nashville, Tennessee, USA. Blood was collected by leukapheresis, and PBMCs were isolated by Ficoll-Histopaque density gradient centrifugation and then cryopreserved in liquid nitrogen vapor phase. Analytical flow cytometry was used to check the purity and quantity of each magnetically sorted T cell population. Genomic DNA was isolated from each sorted fraction and quantified by UV absorbance on a Nanodrop 2000c.

Using the deep immunoSEQ assay, multiplex PCR amplified TCR CDR3 regions from genomic DNA. For each cell subset, the extracted genomic DNA was distributed evenly across all wells of several immunoSEQ 96-well plates, and each plate served as one replicate. For sorted subsets, around 0.2 ug genomic DNA, equal to some 28,000 T cell genomes, was loaded into each replicate PCR. Purified libraries were quantified with a Qubit 3.0 fluorometer, sized on a Bioanalyzer 2100, and re-quantified with the KAPA Library Quantification kit. Every immunoSEQ 96-well plate was sequenced on a separate single-read 150-cycle Illumina NextSeq 550 flow cell. Per the authors' processing: Because the immunoSEQ output included only junctional sequences and no quality scores, the filtering could not be the same as the filtering used for full-length reads. To assign V/J genes and CDR3, sequences were annotated against IMGT germline references using PyIR, a Python wrapper for IgBLAST v1.9. Reads were filtered out if the reads had weak V/J assignments (E-value above 1e-6), no CDR3, stop codons, out-of-frame junctions, or ambiguous translated residues. A V3J clonotype was defined by an identical inferred V gene, J gene, and CDR3 amino acid sequence. The percentage overlap between two repertoires was calculated by dividing the number of shared unique clonotypes by the size of the smaller repertoire. Repertoire richness was assessed with RTK rarefaction, the Chao1 estimator, and Recon v2.1 estimates of unobserved clonotypes. For all TCRbeta clonotypes obtained by the gDNA method from several donors, generation probabilities were computed with OLGA. The table comes from immuneACCESS by way of TCRdb, which keeps in-frame sequences with V and J called. Part of the clones is missing from these tables; in studies checked, under half for an unresolved V gene and the rest for unknown reasons. The V and J calls and clone size were taken over from that table, and D and trimming were inferred from the DNA. The sample table contains 1.5 million to 2.5 million clones; only one count was recorded for around 96% of them. 1% to 1.5% of the sample goes to the ten largest clones.

This receptor was taken from a man aged 18 to 30 in good health. The V gene is TRBV9 and the J gene is TRBJ2-3, with TRBD1 as a weak D call on 6 bases. Sequencing input: naive CD8+ T cells sorted from blood. The cell subset or site label on this specimen signifies: CD45RA+CCR7+. The nucleotides are TGTGCCAGCAGCGCCCCAGGGGACACAGATACGCAGTATTTT. Its translation reads: CASSAPGDTDTQYF.